This TCR beta chain was documented in a study of T cells in tuberculosis. Overall study: T cells were selected with CD1B tetramers loaded with glucose monomycolate.

This CDR3 spans 15 amino acids. With 2 bases clipped from V and 0 bases from J, the junction kept 2 bases outside the gene matches. Per germline, CDR1 SGDLS and CDR2 YYNGEE. General study points: The stringent gate may have excluded weak CD1B-GMM tetramer binders.

No alpha-beta pairing information exists for these sequences. Using immunoSEQ multiplex PCR, the repertoire was profiled, and TCRdb retains in-frame clones only, with some absent. The table shows nearly 60,000 clones, with approximately 91% occurring only once. Sorting used thawed, overnight-rested PBMC stained with anti-CD3, a viability dye and GMM-loaded CD1B tetramer. C32 glucose monomycolate from Rhodococcus equi was loaded onto the CD1B tetramers. Some 95,000 tetramer-negative cells were sorted from each donor. This chain links TRBV9 with TRBJ1-1; 9 bases fit TRBD1. This TCR came from an adult woman with latent tuberculosis. Sequencing was carried out using CD1b-GMM tetramer-negative cells sorted from PBMCs. DNA for the CDR3: TGTGCCAGCAGCGTCGGACAGGGGATGAACACTGAAGCTTTCTTT. Translated: CASSVGQGMNTEAFF.